This T cell receptor (beta chain) comes out of a study of blood T cells in healthy people across ages (dated by TCRdb to 2014 to 2015). At the level of the whole study: In model experiments, template switching captured about one uniquely barcoded TCR beta cDNA molecule for every two T cells. For two donors (one aged 18 to 29 and one aged 80 or older), the study analyzed two additional independent replicas of 1 million unique cDNA reads from the same blood draw. Four age groups were formed from the donors: young (average approximately 15 years), middle-aged (around 41), aged (roughly 56) and long-lived (less than 85). The study measured age-related changes in TCR beta repertoire diversity using deep sequencing normalized with unique cDNA molecular identifiers. What the authors observed across the whole study: Estimates of total diversity based on one million sequenced T cells were considered lower bounds and underestimates. Compared with the aged group, the long-lived group had more naive CD4+ T cells, fewer expanded clones and increased TCR diversity, suggesting age selection. Observed TCR beta diversity per million T cells fell roughly linearly with age, and a significant reduction was already apparent by age roughly 41. Because the CMV infection status of the donors was unknown, age-related changes in expanded clonotypes may potentially have been confounded. A strong correlation was found between observed TCR beta diversity and the percentage of naive T cells measured by flow cytometry. Conclusive comparison of naive and antigen-experienced compartments was prevented by the profiling of bulk unsorted PBMCs.

Spanning cysteine to phenylalanine, the CDR3 consists of 13 amino acids. Of the read, only the CDR3 DNA is kept; its 39 bases are in frame from base 1. For CDR1 and CDR2, the germline V gene lists SGHVS and FQNEAQ. The V and J ends are trimmed by 1 base and 7 bases, leaving 10 bases between them. The roughly 39 donors, aged about 6 to 95 years, were systemically healthy Caucasian individuals from Russia. Each donor gave ten milliliters of peripheral blood, drawn into EDTA-treated Vacutainer tubes. Ficoll-Paque density-gradient centrifugation was used to isolate PBMCs, with at least 6 million obtained per sample. Total RNA, at least 6 micrograms per sample, was extracted from PBMCs with Trizol reagent. For every donor, flow cytometry on a PBMC aliquot measured the percentage of naive CD45RAhigh/CD27high T cells. This clonotype was detected a few times. Its binding antigen is unknown. Qualities for individual bases were not recorded, and no much larger clone is one base off.

Libraries were built with 5' RACE. The instrument given in TCRdb is Illumina HiSeq 2500. A second PCR of roughly 7 to 11 cycles was performed with a sample-barcoded 5' primer and a J-beta primer mix. A template-switch 5' adaptor carrying 12 random nucleotides introduced a unique molecular identifier onto each TCR beta cDNA molecule. Each sample yielded at least 2.5 million CDR3-containing paired-end reads. First-strand cDNA was synthesized from all RNA with the Mint cDNA synthesis kit, primed by a TRBC-specific oligonucleotide. After uracil-DNA glycosylase treatment, a first 18-cycle PCR used universal primers M1SS and BC2_uni_R on all cDNA. The original pipeline was this. For normalization, 1 million high-quality reads were randomly selected from each sample, with every read carrying a distinct molecular identifier. Instead of being binned into consensus sequences, reads with shared molecular identifiers were discarded. MiTCR, with a Q25 quality threshold and the strictest error-elimination algorithm, was used for CDR3 identification, clonotype clustering and error correction. A nonparametric unseen species model with Euler transformation was used to estimate lower-bound total TCR beta diversity. Clones were called with MiXCR by TCRdb after fastp trimmed the public reads at Q25, and only in-frame beta chains were retained. Rows are combined by CDR3 protein, so each entry shows the most common genes and DNA. TCRdb, not the authors, supplied the V and J calls. The sample has 800,000 to 950,000 distinct CDR3 sequences on record, 25% to 30% of them singletons. The ten biggest clones cover roughly 10% of the sample.

The same specimen was also included in a second study, on T cells of mothers and their children. Drawing on the second study: The donors were nine systemically healthy Caucasian individuals, made up of three mothers and their six children. cDNA synthesis consumed the entire amount of extracted RNA, loaded at around 1.5 ug RNA in each 15 ul reaction. In the second PCR, sample barcodes and 2-4 random nucleotides were introduced via the M1S primer. Over 9.5 million TCR beta CDR3 reads were obtained for each mother, and some 3 million reads were obtained for each child. In both related and unrelated pairs, thymic selection shapes the output of TCR recombination in a similar way, with inherited differences having only a minor effect. Normalized repertoire overlap was always slightly but never significantly higher in related than unrelated mother-child pairs. No persistent microchimeric T cell clones were found, with a detection sensitivity of roughly 92 clones per million clonotypes. The study used deep NGS to compare TCR beta repertoires of mothers and children, seeking features distinguishing related mother-child pairs from unrelated individuals. On average, the children were roughly 11 +/- 4 years old, while the mothers were 40 +/- 4 years old. After adapter ligation with NEBNext reagents, the libraries were sequenced on Illumina HiSeq 2000 with 100+100 nt paired-end reads. Mother and child libraries were prepared a month apart and sequenced in separate runs to prevent cross-contamination. Each donor had between about 450,000 and 2,300,000 distinct TCR beta clonotypes identified. Naive TCR beta clonotypes were estimated from low-frequency clonotypes matched to each donor's FACS-determined naive share, without sorting.

The chain is encoded by TRBV7-8 joined to TRBJ1-1; the D gene cannot be resolved reliably. The receptor's source is a woman aged 40 to 50 in good health. Sequencing used blood. The nucleotides are TGTGCCAGCAGCTTAGAGATGACATTTGAAGCTTTCTTT. The resulting protein is CASSLEMTFEAFF.